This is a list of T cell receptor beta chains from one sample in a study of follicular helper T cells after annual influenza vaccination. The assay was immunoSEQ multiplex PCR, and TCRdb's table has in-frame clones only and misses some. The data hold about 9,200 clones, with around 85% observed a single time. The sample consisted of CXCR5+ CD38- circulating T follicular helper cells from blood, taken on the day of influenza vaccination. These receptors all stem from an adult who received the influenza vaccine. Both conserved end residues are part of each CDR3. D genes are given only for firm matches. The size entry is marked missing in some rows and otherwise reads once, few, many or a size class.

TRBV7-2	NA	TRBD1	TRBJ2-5	CASSLGQGGRETQYF	TGTGCCAGCAGCTTAGGACAGGGCGGAAGGGAGACCCAGTACTTC
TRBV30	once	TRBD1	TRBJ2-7	CAWSLTGYASEQYF	TGTGCCTGGAGCTTGACAGGGTATGCTAGCGAGCAGTACTTC
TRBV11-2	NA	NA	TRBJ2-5	CASSLFSSQETQYF	TGTGCCAGCAGCTTATTTTCGTCCCAAGAGACCCAGTACTTC
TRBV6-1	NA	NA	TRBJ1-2	CASSEDGNYGYTF	TGTGCCAGCAGTGAAGACGGGAACTATGGCTACACCTTC
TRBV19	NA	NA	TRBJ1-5	CASGGQAPQPQHF	TGTGCCTCGGGGGGCCAAGCCCCTCAGCCCCAGCATTTT
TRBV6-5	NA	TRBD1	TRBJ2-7	CASSRTGGREQYF	TGTGCCAGCAGTCGGACAGGGGGAAGAGAGCAGTACTTC
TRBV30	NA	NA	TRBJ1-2	CAWSAADLLGRNYGYTF	TGTGCCTGGAGTGCCGCTGACCTCTTGGGACGAAACTATGGCTACACCTTC
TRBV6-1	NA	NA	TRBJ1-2	CASSEAGNYGYTF	TGTGCCAGCAGTGAAGCGGGGAACTATGGCTACACCTTC
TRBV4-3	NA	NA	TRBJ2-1	CASSQEYYNEQFF	TGCGCCAGCAGCCAAGAGTACTACAATGAGCAGTTCTTC
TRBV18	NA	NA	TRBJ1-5	CASSPEGGTTPQHF	TGTGCCAGCTCCCCGGAGGGGGGGACTACGCCCCAGCATTTT
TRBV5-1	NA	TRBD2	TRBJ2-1	CASSYGTSGGPHYNEQFF	TGCGCCAGCAGCTATGGGACTAGCGGGGGACCTCACTACAATGAGCAGTTCTTC
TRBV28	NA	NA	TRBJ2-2	CASSTRGLNTGELFF	TGTGCCAGCAGCACCCGGGGGCTGAACACCGGGGAGCTGTTTTTT
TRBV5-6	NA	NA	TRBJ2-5	CASSLRLSSRETQYF	TGTGCCAGCAGCTTGAGGTTGTCATCGAGAGAGACCCAGTACTTC
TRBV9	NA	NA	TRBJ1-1	CASSVAYGNTEAFF	TGTGCCAGCAGCGTAGCCTACGGGAACACTGAAGCTTTCTTT
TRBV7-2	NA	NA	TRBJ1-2	CASSLDGNYGYTF	TGTGCCAGCAGCTTAGACGGGAACTATGGCTACACCTTC
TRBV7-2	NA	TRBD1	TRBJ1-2	CASSLPGTGGLLYGYTF	TGTGCCAGCAGCTTACCCGGGACAGGGGGTTTACTTTATGGCTACACCTTC